This T cell receptor (beta chain) was retrieved from a study of blood T cell repertoires in COVID-19. About the research overall: Sites in the United States, Italy and Spain provided acute and convalescent COVID-19 samples. Nucleic acid was either cDNA or gDNA, and it came from T cells, B-cell-depleted T cells, or PBMCs.

Per the authors' pipeline: Reference gene primer amplification gave estimated nucleated cell counts. Clones were read by immunoSEQ multiplex PCR, and TCRdb kept only the in-frame ones, dropping some. Clone size and V and J calls were adopted from that table, with D and trimming inferred from the DNA. Altogether roughly 94,000 clones are present, more than 65% being singletons, with the ten largest covering roughly 25%. In germline, CDR1 is SGHRS, CDR2 YFSETQ. Trimming cost V 4 bases and J 1 base, with 27 bases left between them. The CDR3 has 20 amino acids. The specimen was peripheral blood. This receptor was obtained from a man aged 60 to 75 with acute or convalescent COVID-19. The genes are TRBV5-1 and TRBJ2-1, with D unresolved. For the CDR3, the DNA is TGCGCCAGCAGCAAACATACCTTAAGACTCCCCCCACAATCCTACAATGAGCAGTTCTTC. Its protein is CASSKHTLRLPPQSYNEQFF.